This T cell receptor (beta chain) was sequenced during a study of CD8+CD57+ T cells in acquired aplastic anemia. TCR beta VDJ combinations and CDR3 sequences were profiled from genomic DNA. TCRdb itself ran the reads through MiXCR, one entry per CDR3 protein. The sample includes around 180,000 distinct CDR3 sequences, 50% to 75% of them seen just once. In germline, CDR1 is SQVTM, CDR2 ANQGSEA. The CDR3 has 13 residues. Deletions cut 6 bases from V and 0 bases from J, with 11 bases between. The sequencing sample was made of sorted CD4+, CD8+, or CD8+CD57+ T cells (not recorded which) from PBMCs. V and J are TRBV29-1 and TRBJ1-1; D is perhaps TRBD1 (5 bases). The receptor was derived from a human donor with severe aplastic anemia or a healthy control (not recorded which). CDR3 protein: CSVGGGMNTEAFF. The CDR3 nucleotides are TGCAGCGTGGGGGGGGGTATGAACACTGAAGCTTTCTTT.